The rows below give T cell receptor beta chains drawn from one sample of a study of shared clonotypes between healthy human individuals. Only in-frame clones appear in the TCRdb table, and some are missing; sequencing was by immunoSEQ multiplex PCR. The sample contains roughly 1,000,000 clones, around 78% of which appear only once. The sequencing input was memory CD4+ T cells from PBMCs. The receptor source for this set is a man aged 18 to 29 in good health. Some clones in this sample may be carry-over from other donors' samples. Each CDR3 is given with its conserved first and last residue. The order of the fields is J gene, D gene, V gene, clone size, CDR3 protein, CDR3 DNA. D genes are given only for firm matches. Size is omitted from some rows. Given values are once, few, many or a class for expanded clones.

>TRBJ2-6|-|TRBV30|-
CAWSVLRTAGANVLTF
TGTGCCTGGAGTGTACTCCGGACTGCTGGGGCCAACGTCCTGACTTTC
>TRBJ1-1|TRBD1|TRBV5-5|-
CASSSQGAATEAFF
TGTGCCAGCAGCTCACAGGGGGCTGCCACTGAAGCTTTCTTT
>TRBJ1-4|-|TRBV10-3|-
CATKETTNEKLFF
TGTGCCACCAAGGAGACAACTAATGAAAAACTGTTTTTT
>TRBJ1-2|-|TRBV28|once
CASSLRGPNYGYTF
TGTGCCAGCAGTCTCCGTGGACCAAACTATGGCTACACCTTC
>TRBJ2-7|TRBD2|TRBV4-1|-
CASSQGQAGGGYEQYF
TGCGCCAGCAGCCAAGGCCAAGCGGGAGGAGGCTACGAGCAGTACTTC
>TRBJ1-2|-|TRBV5-1|-
CASSLSQQAYGYTF
TGCGCCAGCAGCTTGTCTCAACAGGCGTATGGCTACACCTTC
>TRBJ2-7|-|TRBV5-4|-
CASSAGTSSYVYEQYF
TGTGCCAGCAGCGCGGGGACAAGCAGTTATGTCTACGAGCAGTACTTC
>TRBJ2-5|TRBD2|TRBV28|once
CASSPAGGRETQYF
TGTGCCAGCAGTCCCGCGGGAGGTCGAGAGACCCAGTACTTC
>TRBJ2-7|-|TRBV19|-
CASSISRLGYEQYF
TGTGCCAGTAGTATCTCCAGGCTAGGCTACGAGCAGTACTTC
>TRBJ2-5|TRBD1|TRBV30|-
CAWSVRGQGRETQYF
TGTGCCTGGAGTGTACGGGGACAGGGGCGAGAGACCCAGTACTTC